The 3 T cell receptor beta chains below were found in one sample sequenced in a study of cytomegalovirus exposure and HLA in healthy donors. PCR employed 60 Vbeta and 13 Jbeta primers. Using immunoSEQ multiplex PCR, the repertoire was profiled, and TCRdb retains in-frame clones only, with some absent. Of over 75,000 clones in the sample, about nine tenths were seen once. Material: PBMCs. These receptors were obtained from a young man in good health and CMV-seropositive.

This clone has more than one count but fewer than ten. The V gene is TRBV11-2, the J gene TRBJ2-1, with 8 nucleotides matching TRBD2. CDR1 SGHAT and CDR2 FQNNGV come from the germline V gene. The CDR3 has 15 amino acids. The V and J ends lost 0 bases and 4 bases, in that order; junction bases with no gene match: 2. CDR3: CASSLDTSGYNEQFF. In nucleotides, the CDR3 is TGTGCCAGCAGCTTAGACACTAGCGGATACAATGAGCAGTTCTTC.

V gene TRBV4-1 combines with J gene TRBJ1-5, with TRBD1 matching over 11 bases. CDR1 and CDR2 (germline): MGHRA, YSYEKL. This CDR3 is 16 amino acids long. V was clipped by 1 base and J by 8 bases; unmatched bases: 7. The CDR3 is CASSQVSGQGAEPQHF. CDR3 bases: TGCGCCAGCAGCCAAGTTTCCGGACAGGGGGCCGAGCCCCAGCATTTT.

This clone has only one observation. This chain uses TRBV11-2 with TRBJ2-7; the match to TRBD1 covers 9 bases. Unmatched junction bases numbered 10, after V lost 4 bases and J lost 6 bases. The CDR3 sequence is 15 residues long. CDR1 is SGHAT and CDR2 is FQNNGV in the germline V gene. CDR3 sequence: CASSSGQGTSGEQYF. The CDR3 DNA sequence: TGTGCCAGCAGCTCGGGACAGGGCACCTCTGGCGAGCAGTACTTC.